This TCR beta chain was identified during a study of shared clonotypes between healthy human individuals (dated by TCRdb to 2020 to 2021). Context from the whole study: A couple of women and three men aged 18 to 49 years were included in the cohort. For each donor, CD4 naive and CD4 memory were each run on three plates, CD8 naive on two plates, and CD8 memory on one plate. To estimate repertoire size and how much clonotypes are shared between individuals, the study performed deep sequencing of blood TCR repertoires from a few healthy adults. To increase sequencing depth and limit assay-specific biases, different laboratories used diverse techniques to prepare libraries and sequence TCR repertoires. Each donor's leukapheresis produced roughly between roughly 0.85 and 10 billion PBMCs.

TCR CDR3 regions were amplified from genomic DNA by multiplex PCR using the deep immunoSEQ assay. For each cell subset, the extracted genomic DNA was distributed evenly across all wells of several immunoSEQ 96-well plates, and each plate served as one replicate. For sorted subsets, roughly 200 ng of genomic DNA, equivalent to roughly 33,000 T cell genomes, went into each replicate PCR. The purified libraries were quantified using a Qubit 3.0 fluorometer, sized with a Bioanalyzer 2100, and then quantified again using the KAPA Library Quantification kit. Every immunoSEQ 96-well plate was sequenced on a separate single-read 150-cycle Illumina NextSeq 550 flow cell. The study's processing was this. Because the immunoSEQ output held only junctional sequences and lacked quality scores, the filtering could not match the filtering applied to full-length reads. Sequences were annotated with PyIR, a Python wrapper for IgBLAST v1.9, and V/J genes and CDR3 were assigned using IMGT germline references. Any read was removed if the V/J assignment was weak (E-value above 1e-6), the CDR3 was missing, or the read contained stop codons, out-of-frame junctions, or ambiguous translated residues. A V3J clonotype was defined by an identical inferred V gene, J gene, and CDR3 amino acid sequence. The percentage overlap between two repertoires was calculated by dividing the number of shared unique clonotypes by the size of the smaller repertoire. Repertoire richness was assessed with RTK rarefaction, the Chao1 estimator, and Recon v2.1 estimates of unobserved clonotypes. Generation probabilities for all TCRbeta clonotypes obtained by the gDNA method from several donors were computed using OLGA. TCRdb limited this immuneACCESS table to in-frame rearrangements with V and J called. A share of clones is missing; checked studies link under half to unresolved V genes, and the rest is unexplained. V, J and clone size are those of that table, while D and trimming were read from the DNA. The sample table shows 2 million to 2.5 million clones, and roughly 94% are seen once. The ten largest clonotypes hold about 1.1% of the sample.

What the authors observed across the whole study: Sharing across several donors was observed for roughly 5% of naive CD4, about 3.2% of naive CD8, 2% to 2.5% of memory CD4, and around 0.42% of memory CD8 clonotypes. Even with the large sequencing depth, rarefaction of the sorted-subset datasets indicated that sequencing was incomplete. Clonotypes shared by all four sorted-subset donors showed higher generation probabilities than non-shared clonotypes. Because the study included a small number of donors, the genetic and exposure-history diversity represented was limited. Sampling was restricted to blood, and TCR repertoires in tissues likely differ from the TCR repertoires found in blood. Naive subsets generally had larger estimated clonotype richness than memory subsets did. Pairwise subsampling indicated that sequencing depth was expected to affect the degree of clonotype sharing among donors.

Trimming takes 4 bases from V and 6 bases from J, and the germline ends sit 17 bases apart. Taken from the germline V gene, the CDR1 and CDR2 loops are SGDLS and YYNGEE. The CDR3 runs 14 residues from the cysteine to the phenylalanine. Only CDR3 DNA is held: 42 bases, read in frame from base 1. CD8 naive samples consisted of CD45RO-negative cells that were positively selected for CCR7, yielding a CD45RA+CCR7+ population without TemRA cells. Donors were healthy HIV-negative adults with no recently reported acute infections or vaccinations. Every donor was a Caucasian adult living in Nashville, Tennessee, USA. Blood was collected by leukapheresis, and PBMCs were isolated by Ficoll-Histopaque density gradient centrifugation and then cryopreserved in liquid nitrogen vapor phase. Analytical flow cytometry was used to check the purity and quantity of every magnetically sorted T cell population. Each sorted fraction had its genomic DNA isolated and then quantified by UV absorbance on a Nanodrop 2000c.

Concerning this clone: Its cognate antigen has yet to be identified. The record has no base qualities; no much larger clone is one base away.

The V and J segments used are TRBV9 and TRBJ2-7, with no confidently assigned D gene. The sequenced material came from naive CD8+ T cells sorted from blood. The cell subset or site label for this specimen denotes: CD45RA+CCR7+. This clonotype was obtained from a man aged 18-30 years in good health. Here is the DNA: TGTGCCAGCAGCCCTGTAGATGGGTCGGTCGAGCAGTACTTC. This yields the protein CASSPVDGSVEQYF.